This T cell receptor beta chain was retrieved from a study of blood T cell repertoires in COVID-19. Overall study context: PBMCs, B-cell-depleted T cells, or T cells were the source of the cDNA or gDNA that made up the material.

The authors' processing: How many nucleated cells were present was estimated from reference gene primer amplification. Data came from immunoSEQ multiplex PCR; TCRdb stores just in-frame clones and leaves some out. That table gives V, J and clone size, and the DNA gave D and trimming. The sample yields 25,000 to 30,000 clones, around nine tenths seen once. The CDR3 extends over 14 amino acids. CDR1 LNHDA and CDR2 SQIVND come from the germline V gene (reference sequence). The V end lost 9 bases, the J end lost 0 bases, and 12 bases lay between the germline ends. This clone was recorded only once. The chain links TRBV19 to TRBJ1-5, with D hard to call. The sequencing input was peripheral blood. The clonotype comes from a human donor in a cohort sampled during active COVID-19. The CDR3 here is CASLGVPSNQPQHF. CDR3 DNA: TGTGCCAGCCTCGGGGTTCCTAGCAATCAGCCCCAGCATTTT. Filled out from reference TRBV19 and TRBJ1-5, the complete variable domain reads DGGITQSPKYLFRKEGQNVTLSCEQNLNHDAMYWYRQDPGQGLRLIYYSQIVNDFQKGDIAEGYSVSREKKESFPLTVTSAQKNPTAFYLCASLGVPSNQPQHFGDGTRLSIL.